This TCR beta chain was sequenced during a study of blood T cell repertoires in COVID-19. Overall study context: The United States, Italy and Spain were the sources of the acute and convalescent COVID-19 samples. From T cells, B-cell-depleted T cells, or PBMCs came the material, which was cDNA or gDNA.

As concerns this clone: At one of its ends the junction is not consistent with the germline gene, which may arise from a read error.

Original data processing: Scientists estimated how many nucleated cells there were by amplifying reference gene primers. TCRdb's table, derived via immunoSEQ multiplex PCR, lists solely in-frame clones and lacks some. D and trimming were read from the DNA, whereas the V and J calls and clone size are those reported in that table. The data contain under 150,000 clones, 70% to 90% of them singletons. Looked up from germline, CDR1 is SSHAT and CDR2 is FNYEAQ (reference sequence). The CDR3 loop spans 15 amino acids. Sample: peripheral blood. This receptor was identified in a human donor in a cohort sampled during active COVID-19. The chain is built from TRBV7-7 and TRBJ2-1; TRBD2 agrees at 8 bases. The CDR3 spells CASSLGTSTYNEQFF. CDR3 bases: TGTGCTAGCAGCTTAGGGACTAGTACCTACAATGAGCAGTTCTTC.